This T cell receptor beta chain was sequenced during a study of monozygotic twins with cystic fibrosis. The CDR3 spans 10 residues. V was pared by 7 bases and J by 11 bases, with 11 bases between. Germline V gene sequence: CDR1 GTSNPN, CDR2 SVGIG (reference sequence). This table comes from immunoSEQ multiplex PCR, and its TCRdb copy is limited to in-frame clones, with some not included. The table shows around 25,000 clones, with 95% to 97% occurring only once. The sequenced sample was blood. The origin of this receptor is a girl aged 2 to 9 with cystic fibrosis. The gene calls are TRBV30 and TRBJ1-4; D possibly corresponds to TRBD1 (5 bases). As DNA, the CDR3 is TGTGCCTTCGGGGCGAATAAACTGTTTTTT. Its protein is CAFGANKLFF.